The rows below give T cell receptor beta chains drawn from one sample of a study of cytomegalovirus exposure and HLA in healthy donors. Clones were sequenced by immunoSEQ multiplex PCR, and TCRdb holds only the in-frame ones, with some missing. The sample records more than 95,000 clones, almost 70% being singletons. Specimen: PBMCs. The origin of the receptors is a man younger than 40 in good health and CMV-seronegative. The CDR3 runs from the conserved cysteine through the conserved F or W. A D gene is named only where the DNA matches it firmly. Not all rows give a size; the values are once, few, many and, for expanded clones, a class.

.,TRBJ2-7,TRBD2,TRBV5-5,CASSLVLAASYEQYF,TGTGCCAGCAGCTTGGTACTAGCGGCCTCCTACGAGCAGTACTTC
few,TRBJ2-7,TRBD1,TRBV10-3,CAITEGGQGPYEQYF,TGTGCCATCACCGAGGGGGGACAGGGCCCTTACGAGCAGTACTTC
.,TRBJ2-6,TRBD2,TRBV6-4,CASIRLAVPSGANVLTF,TGTGCCAGCATCCGACTAGCGGTCCCCTCTGGGGCCAACGTCCTGACTTTC
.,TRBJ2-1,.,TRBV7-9,CASSLPLYYNEQFF,TGTGCCAGCAGCCTTCCGTTGTATTACAATGAGCAGTTCTTC
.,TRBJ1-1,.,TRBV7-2,CASSLVQGTEAFF,TGTGCCAGCAGCTTGGTACAGGGCACTGAAGCTTTCTTT
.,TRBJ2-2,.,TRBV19,CASSMLVSINTGELFF,TGTGCCAGTAGTATGTTGGTGTCTATTAACACCGGGGAGCTGTTTTTT
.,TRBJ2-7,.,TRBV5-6,CASSLIDEQYF,TGTGCCAGCAGCTTAATAGACGAGCAGTACTTC
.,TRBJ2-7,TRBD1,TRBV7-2,CASSLAGQTYEQYF,TGTGCCAGCAGCTTAGCGGGACAGACCTACGAGCAGTACTTC
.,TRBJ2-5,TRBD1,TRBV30,CAWTLTGGPQETQYF,TGTGCCTGGACCCTGACAGGGGGCCCTCAAGAGACCCAGTACTTC
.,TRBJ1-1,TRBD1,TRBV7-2,CASSLGAGGGFEAFF,TGTGCCAGCAGCTTAGGGGCAGGGGGTGGCTTTGAAGCTTTCTTT
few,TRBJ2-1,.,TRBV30,CAWSVRLYRGTDNEQFF,TGTGCCTGGAGTGTAAGACTATATCGCGGGACGGACAATGAGCAGTTCTTC
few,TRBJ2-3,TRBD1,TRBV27,CASSVGDSGLNTQYF,TGTGCCAGCAGTGTAGGGGACAGCGGTTTGAATACGCAGTATTTT
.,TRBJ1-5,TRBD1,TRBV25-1,CASSEGTGGGNQPQHF,TGTGCCAGCAGTGAAGGGACAGGGGGTGGCAATCAGCCCCAGCATTTT
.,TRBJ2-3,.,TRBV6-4,CVRQETSTDTQYF,TGTGTCAGACAGGAAACTAGCACAGATACGCAGTATTTT
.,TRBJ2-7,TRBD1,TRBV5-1,CASSLAPNAPGQVDGYEQYF,TGCGCCAGCAGCTTGGCCCCGAATGCCCCTGGACAGGTCGACGGGTACGAGCAGTACTTC
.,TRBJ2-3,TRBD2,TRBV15,CATSIASGTTDTQYF,TGTGCCACCAGCATCGCTAGCGGGACCACAGATACGCAGTATTTT
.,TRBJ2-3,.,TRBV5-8,CASSFFSSSDTQYF,TGTGCCAGCAGCTTTTTCTCCAGTTCCGATACGCAGTATTTT
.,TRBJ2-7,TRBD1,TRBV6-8,CASSSGQIYEQYF,TGTGCCAGCAGTTCGGGACAGATCTACGAGCAGTACTTC
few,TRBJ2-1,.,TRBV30,CAWNYQRDNEQFF,TGTGCCTGGAATTACCAGAGGGACAATGAGCAGTTCTTC
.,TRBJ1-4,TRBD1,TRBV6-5,CASRRTGFNEKLFF,TGTGCCAGCAGAAGGACAGGGTTTAATGAAAAACTGTTTTTT
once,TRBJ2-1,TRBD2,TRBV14,CASRLAGGPRNEQFF,TGTGCCAGCAGACTAGCGGGAGGGCCGAGGAATGAGCAGTTCTTC
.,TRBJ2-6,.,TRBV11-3,CASSNTKVGANVLTF,TGTGCCAGCAGCAACACTAAAGTGGGGGCCAACGTCCTGACTTTC
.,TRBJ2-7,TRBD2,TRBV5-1,CASSRTSGREEQYF,TGCGCCAGCAGTCGGACTAGCGGGAGGGAGGAGCAGTACTTC
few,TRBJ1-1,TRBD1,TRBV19,CASSIARQGATEAFF,TGTGCCAGTAGTATAGCTCGGCAGGGGGCCACTGAAGCTTTCTTT
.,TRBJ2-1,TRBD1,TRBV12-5,CASGFPASTGFYNEQFF,TGTGCTAGTGGTTTCCCTGCCTCGACAGGGTTCTACAATGAGCAGTTCTTC
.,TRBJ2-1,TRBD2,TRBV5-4,CASSLGSGLAGNNEQFF,TGTGCCAGCAGCTTGGGGTCTGGTCTAGCGGGAAACAATGAGCAGTTCTTC
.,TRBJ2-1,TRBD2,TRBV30,CAWSPTRTSGRAGEQFF,TGTGCCTGGAGTCCTACTCGGACTAGCGGGAGGGCCGGGGAGCAGTTCTTC
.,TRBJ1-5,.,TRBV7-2,CASSPRSGQPQHF,TGTGCCAGCAGCCCTCGGTCGGGACAGCCCCAGCATTTT
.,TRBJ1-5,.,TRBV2,CASSRERARGGQPQHF,TGTGCCAGCAGTCGGGAGAGGGCCAGGGGAGGGCAGCCCCAGCATTTT
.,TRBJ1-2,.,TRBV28,CASSLAGPNYGYTF,TGTGCCAGCAGTTTAGCGGGACCGAACTATGGCTACACCTTC
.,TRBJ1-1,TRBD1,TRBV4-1,CASSQGDRGAAEAFF,TGCGCCAGCAGCCAAGGCGACAGGGGGGCCGCCGAAGCTTTCTTT
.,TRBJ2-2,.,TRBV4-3,CASSQVGVVGELFF,TGCGCCAGCAGCCAAGTCGGGGTTGTCGGGGAGCTGTTTTTT
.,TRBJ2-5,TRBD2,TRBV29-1,CSSAREGGETQYF,TGCAGCTCCGCCCGGGAGGGCGGGGAGACCCAGTACTTC
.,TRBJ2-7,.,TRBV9,CASSFRGSSYEQYF,TGTGCCAGCAGCTTTCGGGGGAGCTCCTACGAGCAGTACTTC
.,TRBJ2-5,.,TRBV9,CASSVGGGRDETQYF,TGTGCCAGCAGCGTAGGGGGGGGGCGCGATGAGACCCAGTACTTC
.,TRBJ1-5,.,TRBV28,CASSLLGEGNQPQHF,TGTGCCAGCAGTTTATTGGGGGAGGGCAATCAGCCCCAGCATTTT
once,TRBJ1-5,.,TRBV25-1,CASSGDSNQPQHF,TGTGCCAGCAGTGGTGACAGTAATCAGCCCCAGCATTTT
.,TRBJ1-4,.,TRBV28,CASRNRRLATNEKLFF,TGTGCCAGCAGAAACAGGAGACTTGCAACTAATGAAAAACTGTTTTTT
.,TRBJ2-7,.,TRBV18,CASSPGLGEEQYF,TGTGCCAGCTCGCCGGGACTTGGGGAAGAGCAGTACTTC
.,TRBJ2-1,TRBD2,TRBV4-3,CASSAGLAGVREQFF,TGCGCCAGCAGCGCCGGACTAGCGGGAGTACGTGAGCAGTTCTTC
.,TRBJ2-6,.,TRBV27,CASREPGANVLTF,TGTGCCAGCAGGGAGCCTGGGGCCAACGTCCTGACTTTC
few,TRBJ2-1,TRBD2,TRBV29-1,CSVGTSGSFNEQFF,TGCAGCGTTGGGACTAGCGGGAGCTTCAATGAGCAGTTCTTC
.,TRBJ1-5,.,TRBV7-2,CASSFQGVEQPQHF,TGTGCCAGCAGCTTTCAAGGGGTAGAGCAGCCCCAGCATTTT
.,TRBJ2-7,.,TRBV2,CASSEHFGSGDTYEQYF,TGTGCCAGCAGTGAGCATTTCGGATCAGGGGATACCTACGAGCAGTACTTC
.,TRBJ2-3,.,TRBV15,CATSRDDGVAERTDTQYF,TGTGCCACCAGCAGAGACGACGGGGTGGCGGAACGCACAGATACGCAGTATTTT
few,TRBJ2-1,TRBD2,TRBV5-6,CASSSYRLAGVSGNEQFF,TGTGCCAGCAGCTCCTATAGACTAGCGGGAGTGTCGGGCAATGAGCAGTTCTTC
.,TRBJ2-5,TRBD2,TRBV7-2,CASSSTGTSNQYF,TGTGCCAGCAGCTCAACCGGGACTAGCAACCAGTACTTC
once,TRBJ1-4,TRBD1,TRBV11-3,CASSRGTATNEKLFF,TGTGCCAGCAGCCGCGGGACAGCAACTAATGAAAAACTGTTTTTT